The entry below gives a single T cell receptor (beta chain) sequence along with its context. There are a few counts of this clone. Its antigen is still unknown. No base qualities exist here, and no much larger clone lies one base off it. Looking up the germline V gene yields CDR1 SGHTA and CDR2 FQGNSA. Measured from the cysteine to the phenylalanine, the CDR3 is 15 residues long. Only CDR3 DNA remains: 45 bases, in frame from the first base. Trimming at the junction amounts to 5 bases on V and 5 bases on J, and the germline ends lie 13 bases apart. The entire amount of isolated RNA was reverse transcribed using the High Capacity cDNA Reverse Transcription Kit, so the sequenced TCRB transcripts were expressed ones. Naive, central memory and regulatory T cell samples underwent deep immunoSEQ sequencing, averaging approximately 3.3 million total reads per sample. Sorted cells were lysed in RLT buffer, and RNA was extracted using DNase-treated RNeasy Micro or Mini kits according to cell number. To prevent cross-contamination, every cell subset was processed on its own, while patient and healthy donor samples were processed together. The immunoSEQ multiplex PCR was used to amplify TCRB sequences from cDNA, generating 87-bp fragments that spanned the CDR3 region. Sequencing of the amplicons was done on the Illumina HiSeq platform. In the source study's methods: PCR bias was computationally corrected using synthetic template baselines, reads within Hamming distance 2 were collapsed, and singletons that could not be merged were discarded. Reads were aligned to IMGT to assign V, D and J genes, CDR3 length, and insertions or deletions at six rearrangement sites. Within each subset, clonotype counts were normalized to sorted cell number, and only after that were true diversity and Gini coefficients computed with the tcR R package. The overlap coefficient, calculated on TCRB nucleotide sequences, was used to quantify repertoire sharing. Out-of-frame TCRB sequences from naive cells were analyzed to stand in for the pre-selection repertoire. As stored in TCRdb, this immuneACCESS dataset retains in-frame rearrangements with V and J assigned. A fraction of the clones does not appear; measured against another copy, unresolved V genes explain less than half of the discrepancy, and the remainder lacks a known reason. The V and J calls and clone size were taken over from that table, and D and trimming were inferred from the DNA. Here the sample has around 690,000 clones; around 12% occur a single time. The top ten clones comprise 0.095% to 0.15% of the sample.

The data originate from a study of beta chain features in type 1 diabetes (dated by TCRdb to between 2018 and 2020). Concerning the study at large: Mean age, gender distribution, total cell number and subset yield were not different between patients and healthy donors. A total of about 99,000,000 sorted cells were examined across all samples, and RNA yield correlated strongly with the number of cells per subset. The study compared TCRB repertoires of sorted circulating CD4+ T cell subsets between recently diagnosed type 1 diabetes patients and matched healthy donors. Regulatory and stem cell-like memory subsets were isolated from only 8 patients and roughly 8 healthy donors, whereas naive and central memory subsets came from all 30 or so donors. General study outcomes and caveats: Naive, central memory and regulatory TCRB repertoires appeared more similar among patients than among healthy donors. Because cDNA rather than genomic DNA was sequenced, highly expressing activated cells could have been over-represented, although no difference in activation and CD3 levels was found between groups. Only small numbers of individuals were included in the HLA sub-analyses, which left unresolved whether HLA type had any influence on TCRB rearrangement. Shorter templates might be favored by PCR, yet because patient and control samples were amplified and corrected together, any such skew would affect both groups equally. At VDJ recombination sites, patients with type 1 diabetes made fewer insertions and deleted more nucleotides, a pattern implying thymic rearrangement abnormalities. In all four CD4+ subsets, TCRB CDR3 length was moderately but significantly shorter in type 1 diabetes patients.

From each donor, a single peripheral blood sample of 95 to 150 mL on average was drawn into heparinised tubes. Naive, central memory, regulatory and stem cell-like memory CD4+ T cells were sorted on a BD FACSAria II using a panel including CD45RO, CCR7, CD25, CD127, CD95 and CD27. A purity above 98% was achieved for all sorted populations. PBMCs were isolated immediately by Lymphoprep density gradient centrifugation and stained directly without culture. So that batch effects would be minimized, each experiment stained and sorted samples in pairs, pairing one healthy donor with one patient. This TCR was recovered from a man aged 25-45 years with type 1 diabetes. The sequencing input was naive CD4+ T cells from blood. The sample's cell subset or site label, in plain terms: true naive CD4+ T cells. The receptor chain draws on TRBV7-2 and TRBJ1-6; no D gene call is confident. Read as DNA, the sequence is TGTGCCAGCAGCCCTCAAGCTAGCGATAATTCACCCCTCCACTTT. Translated, this is CASSPQASDNSPLHF.